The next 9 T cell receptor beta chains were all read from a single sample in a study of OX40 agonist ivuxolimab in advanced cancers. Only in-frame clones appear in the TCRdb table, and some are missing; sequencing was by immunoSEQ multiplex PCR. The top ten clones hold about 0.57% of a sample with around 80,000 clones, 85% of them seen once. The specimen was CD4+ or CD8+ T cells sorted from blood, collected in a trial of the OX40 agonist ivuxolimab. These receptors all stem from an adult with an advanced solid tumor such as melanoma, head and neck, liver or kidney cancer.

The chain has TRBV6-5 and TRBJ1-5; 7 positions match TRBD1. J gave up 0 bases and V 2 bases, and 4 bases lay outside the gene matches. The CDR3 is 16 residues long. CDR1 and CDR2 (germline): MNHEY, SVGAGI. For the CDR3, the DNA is TGTGCCAGCAGTTACGGTCCAGGGGGTAGCAATCAGCCCCAGCATTTT. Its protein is CASSYGPGGSNQPQHF.

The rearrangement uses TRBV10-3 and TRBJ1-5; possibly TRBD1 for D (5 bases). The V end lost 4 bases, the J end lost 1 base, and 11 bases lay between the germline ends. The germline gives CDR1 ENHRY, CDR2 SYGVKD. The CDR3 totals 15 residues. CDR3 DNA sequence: TGTGCCATCAGTGCGGATCGGGACAGCAATCAGCCCCAGCATTTT. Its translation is CAISADRDSNQPQHF.

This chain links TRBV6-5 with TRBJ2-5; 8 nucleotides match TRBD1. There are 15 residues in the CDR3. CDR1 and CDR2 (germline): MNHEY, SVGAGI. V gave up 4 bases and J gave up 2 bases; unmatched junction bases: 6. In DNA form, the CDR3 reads TGTGCCAGCAGTTCTCAACACAGGGGGCAAGAGACCCAGTACTTC. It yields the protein CASSSQHRGQETQYF.

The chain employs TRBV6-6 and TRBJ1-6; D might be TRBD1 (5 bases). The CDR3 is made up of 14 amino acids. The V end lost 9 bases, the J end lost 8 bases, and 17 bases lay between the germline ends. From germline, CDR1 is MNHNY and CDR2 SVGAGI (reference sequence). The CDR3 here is CASFPGAGDSPLHF. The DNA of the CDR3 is TGTGCCAGTTTCCCCGGGGCGGGGGATTCACCCCTCCACTTT.

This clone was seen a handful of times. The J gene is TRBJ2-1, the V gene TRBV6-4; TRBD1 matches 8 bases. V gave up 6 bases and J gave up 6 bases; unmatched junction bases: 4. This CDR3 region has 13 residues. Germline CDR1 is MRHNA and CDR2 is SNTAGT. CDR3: CASSPTGANEQFF. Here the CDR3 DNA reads TGTGCCAGCAGCCCGACAGGGGCCAATGAGCAGTTCTTC.

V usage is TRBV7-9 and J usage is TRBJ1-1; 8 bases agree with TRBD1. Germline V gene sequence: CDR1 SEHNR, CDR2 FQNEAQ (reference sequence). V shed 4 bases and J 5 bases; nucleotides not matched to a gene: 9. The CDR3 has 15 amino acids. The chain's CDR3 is CASSSGQGGVTEAFF. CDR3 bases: TGTGCCAGCAGCTCAGGACAGGGCGGGGTAACTGAAGCTTTCTTT.

The CDR3 sequence is CASRITGGKNIQYF. The CDR3 region has the DNA TGTGCCAGCAGAATTACAGGGGGGAAAAACATTCAGTACTTC. The chain joins TRBV2 to TRBJ2-4; the match to TRBD1 covers 8 bases. The CDR3 has 14 amino acids. V trimming: 6 bases; J trimming: 4 bases; junction bases outside the gene matches: 5. CDR1 is SNHLY, CDR2 FYNNEI, per germline.

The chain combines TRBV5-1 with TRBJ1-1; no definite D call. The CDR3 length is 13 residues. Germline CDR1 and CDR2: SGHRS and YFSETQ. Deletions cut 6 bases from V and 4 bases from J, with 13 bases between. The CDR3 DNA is TGCGCCAGCACCTCGCGAGGCGCCACTGAAGCTTTCTTT. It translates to CASTSRGATEAFF.

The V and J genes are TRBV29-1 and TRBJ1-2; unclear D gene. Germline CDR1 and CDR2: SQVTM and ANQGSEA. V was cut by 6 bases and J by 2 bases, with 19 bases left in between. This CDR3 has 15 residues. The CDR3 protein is CSVPTPTTKNYGYTF. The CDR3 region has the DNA TGCAGCGTCCCCACCCCGACAACAAAGAACTATGGCTACACCTTC. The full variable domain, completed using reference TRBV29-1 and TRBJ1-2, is SAVISQKPSRDICQRGTSLTIQCQVDSQVTMMFWYRQQPGQSLTLIATANQGSEATYESGFVIDKFPISRPNLTFSTLTVSNMSPEDSSIYLCSVPTPTTKNYGYTFGSGTRLTVV.